The 19 T cell receptor beta chains presented below share a single source sample, sequenced in a study of shared clonotypes between healthy human individuals. The naive CD8 subset, CD45RO-negative cells positively selected for CCR7, excluded terminally differentiated effector memory CD45RA+ cells. Sequencing was performed with immunoSEQ multiplex PCR; in TCRdb, only in-frame clones are kept and a portion is missing. The profile shows 550,000 to 600,000 clones, 95% to 98% of them singletons. Sequencing was done on a sample of naive CD8+ T cells sorted from blood. The receptors shown here come from a man aged 30-40 years in good health.

CDR3 DNA sequence: TGTGCCAGCAGTCCCGCGCTGGGGGGCGCGGGCACCGGGGAGCTGTTTTTT. It translates to CASSPALGGAGTGELFF. The rearrangement joins TRBV27 to TRBJ2-2, with D tentatively TRBD1 or TRBD2 (6 bases each). This CDR3 contains 17 residues. The V end lost 5 bases, the J end lost 4 bases, and 20 bases lay between the germline ends. The germline CDR1 and CDR2 sequences are MNHEY and SMNVEV (reference sequence).

V gene TRBV7-6 combines with J gene TRBJ1-2, with D possibly being TRBD1 (5 bases). V lost 5 bases, J lost 4 bases, and 17 bases lay in between. The CDR3 runs 15 residues. Germline values: CDR1 SGHVS, CDR2 FNYEAQ. The CDR3 here is CASSLEHGAGYGYTF. DNA of the CDR3: TGTGCCAGCAGCCTAGAGCACGGGGCCGGCTATGGCTACACCTTC.

As for this clone: This specimen includes other DNA sequences encoding the same CDR3. V and J are TRBV27 and TRBJ2-1; D is ambiguous. V lost 0 bases and J lost 6, with 6 bases in between. The CDR3 covers 13 residues. CDR1 is MNHEY, CDR2 SMNVEV, per germline (reference sequence). CDR3 protein: CASSLSWGNEQFF. For the CDR3, the DNA is TGTGCCAGCAGTTTATCGTGGGGCAATGAGCAGTTCTTC.

V is TRBV2 and J is TRBJ2-7; 7 bases line up with TRBD2. The CDR3 has 15 residues. CDR1 is SNHLY and CDR2 is FYNNEI in the germline V gene. V lost 1 base to trimming and J lost 4 bases; unmatched junction nucleotides: 7. The CDR3 coding sequence is TGTGCCAGCAGTGAAGGCCCGGGGGGAGCTTACGAGCAGTACTTC. It specifies CASSEGPGGAYEQYF.

The chain recombines TRBV19 with TRBJ1-1; unclear D gene. Germline V CDR1 and CDR2: LNHDA, SQIVND (reference sequence). CDR3 length: 13 residues. Trimming took 9 bases from V and 1 from J, leaving 12 bases between them. Here the CDR3 DNA reads TGTGCCAGCCGAGAGACCCCGAACACTGAAGCTTTCTTT. Translation gives CASRETPNTEAFF.

CDR3 in DNA: TGTGCCAGCAGCTTCGCTCAAGGATTCTACGAGCAGTACTTC. Its translation: CASSFAQGFYEQYF. The chain combines TRBV5-6 with TRBJ2-7; D remains unclear. Germline loops: CDR1 SGHDT, CDR2 YYEEEE. The CDR3 length is 14 residues. V was cut by 2 bases and J by 3 bases, with 12 bases left in between.

This chain connects TRBV7-9 to TRBJ1-2, with 7 bases identical to TRBD1. The CDR3 is 15 amino acids. V was clipped by 5 bases and J by 8 bases; unmatched bases: 14. CDR1 SEHNR and CDR2 FQNEAQ come from the germline V gene (reference sequence). The CDR3: CASSLSHGTDRGYTF. Here the CDR3 DNA reads TGTGCCAGCAGCCTCTCGCACGGGACAGATCGAGGCTACACCTTC.

The chain carries TRBV7-9 and TRBJ2-7; 15 bases line up with TRBD2. This CDR3 comprises 16 residues. V trimming: 5 bases; J trimming: 3 bases; junction bases outside the gene matches: 5. Germline CDR1 SEHNR, CDR2 FQNEAQ (reference sequence). Here the CDR3 reads CASSRTSGRVLYEQYF. CDR3 nucleotides: TGTGCCAGCAGCCGGACTAGCGGGAGGGTCCTCTACGAGCAGTACTTC.

The rearrangement joins TRBV9 to TRBJ2-7; 8 bases are shared with TRBD2. Germline V gene lookup returns CDR1 SGDLS and CDR2 YYNGEE. Germline trimming cut 0 bases from V and 4 bases from J; bases unmatched to any gene: 6. CDR3 length: 15 residues. CDR3 amino acids: CASSVVAGSSYEQYF. CDR3 in DNA: TGTGCCAGCAGCGTAGTAGCGGGGTCCTCTTACGAGCAGTACTTC.

V gene TRBV5-4 combines with J gene TRBJ2-5, with unresolved D. V lost 0 bases and J lost 5, with 11 bases in between. Germline values: CDR1 SGHNT, CDR2 YYREEE (reference sequence). The CDR3 is 14 amino acids. The CDR3 loop is CASSLDTEVETQYF. The CDR3 bases are TGTGCCAGCAGCTTGGATACGGAAGTTGAGACCCAGTACTTC.

This rearrangement joins TRBV19 to TRBJ1-5; perhaps TRBD1 as D (5 bases). Trimming left V 9 bases short and J 1 base short, with 13 bases between. The CDR3 is 14 amino acids. Germline lookup yields CDR1 LNHDA and CDR2 SQIVND (reference sequence). For the CDR3, the DNA is TGTGCCAGCAAAGGCAGGGCGAGCAATCAGCCCCAGCATTTT. Amino acid sequence: CASKGRASNQPQHF. Full variable domain (rest looked up from reference TRBV19 and TRBJ1-5): DGGITQSPKYLFRKEGQNVTLSCEQNLNHDAMYWYRQDPGQGLRLIYYSQIVNDFQKGDIAEGYSVSREKKESFPLTVTSAQKNPTAFYLCASKGRASNQPQHFGDGTRLSIL.

This clone appeared once. This rearrangement joins TRBV9 to TRBJ2-5; perhaps TRBD1 as D (6 bases). V lost 4 bases and J lost 1, with 11 bases in between. Germline V gene sequence: CDR1 SGDLS, CDR2 YYNGEE. The CDR3 has 14 amino acids. CDR3 protein: CASSLIGGQETQYF. In DNA form, the CDR3 reads TGTGCCAGCAGCCTTATAGGGGGCCAAGAGACCCAGTACTTC.

Comments on this clone: This sample also contains other DNA sequences that code for the same CDR3. The V call is TRBV28, the J call TRBJ2-7; 7 nucleotides line up with TRBD1. The CDR3 consists of 13 residues. J lost 0 bases, V lost 5 bases, and 1 base had no gene match. Germline V gives CDR1 MDHEN, CDR2 SYDVKM. The DNA for the CDR3 is TGTGCCAGCAGTCGGGACAGCTCCTACGAGCAGTACTTC. Translated: CASSRDSSYEQYF.

The CDR3 sequence: CASLAGTDTQYF. The CDR3 DNA is TGTGCCAGCTTAGCGGGCACAGATACGCAGTATTTT. The V and J genes are TRBV11-2 and TRBJ2-3; weak D call: TRBD2 (6 bases). The V gene's germline CDR1 is SGHAT and CDR2 FQNNGV. The V gene lost 8 bases and the J gene lost 1 base, with 7 bases spanning the gap. The CDR3 sequence is 12 residues long. The whole variable domain, remainder taken from reference TRBV11-2 and TRBJ2-3, is EAGVAQSPRYKIIEKRQSVAFWCNPISGHATLYWYQQILGQGPKLLIQFQNNGVVDDSQLPKDRFSAERLKGVDSTLKIQPAKLEDSAVYLCASLAGTDTQYFGPGTRLTVL.

J is TRBJ1-5 and V is TRBV2; D remains ambiguous. The germline V and J ends were trimmed by 5 bases and 7 bases, with 15 bases remaining between them. There are 14 residues in the CDR3. Germline V lookup: CDR1 SNHLY, CDR2 FYNNEI. CDR3 DNA sequence: TGTGCCAGCAGTACAGCTACCCCCCGGCAGCCCCAGCATTTT. Encoded protein: CASSTATPRQPQHF.

The chain carries TRBV5-6 and TRBJ2-5, with 8 bases identical to TRBD2. The trim removed 0 bases at V and 5 bases at J, leaving 6 bases unmatched. CDR3 length: 15 amino acids. Germline values: CDR1 SGHDT, CDR2 YYEEEE. The CDR3 region has the DNA TGTGCCAGCAGCTTGGGAATGACTAGCGTTGAGACCCAGTACTTC. As protein: CASSLGMTSVETQYF.

The rearrangement uses TRBV14 and TRBJ2-7; D remains unclear. The CDR3 spans 12 residues. V lost 3 bases and J lost 4, with 7 bases in between. The germline V gene has CDR1 SGHDN and CDR2 FVKESK. The CDR3 sequence: CASSHKVYEQYF. The CDR3 DNA is TGTGCCAGCAGCCATAAGGTTTACGAGCAGTACTTC.

The chain combines TRBV5-6 with TRBJ2-7; D gene unclear. This CDR3 has 12 residues. The germline CDR1 and CDR2 sequences are SGHDT and YYEEEE. The V gene lost 1 base and the J gene lost 3 bases, with 5 bases spanning the gap. CDR3 protein: CASSLSVYEQYF. The CDR3 coding sequence is TGTGCCAGCAGCTTGAGCGTCTACGAGCAGTACTTC.

The CDR3 bases are TGCGCCAGCAGCCAAGATGCGGGGGACAGGGGTCACTATGGCTACACCTTC. Translated, it gives CASSQDAGDRGHYGYTF. The chain carries TRBV4-3 and TRBJ1-2; TRBD1 matches at 10 bases. CDR1 and CDR2 from the germline V gene are LGHNA and YSLEER. The trim removed 0 bases at V and 3 bases at J, leaving 7 bases unmatched. CDR3 length equals 17 residues.